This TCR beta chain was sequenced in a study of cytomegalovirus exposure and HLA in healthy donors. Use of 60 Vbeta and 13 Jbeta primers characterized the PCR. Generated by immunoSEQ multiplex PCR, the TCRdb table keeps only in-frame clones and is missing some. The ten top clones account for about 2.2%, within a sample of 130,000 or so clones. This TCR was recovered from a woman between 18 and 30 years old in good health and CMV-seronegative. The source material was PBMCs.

The CDR3 sequence is CASSETSGRMNTQYF. CDR3 sequence (DNA): TGCGCCAGCAGTGAGACTAGCGGGAGGATGAATACGCAGTATTTT. The chain carries TRBV10-1 and TRBJ2-3; 12 bases agree with TRBD2. In germline, CDR1 is WNHNN, CDR2 SYGVQD (reference sequence). After removal of 2 bases from V and 7 bases from J, the junction contained 4 bases not matched to a gene. This CDR3 has 15 amino acids.